The rows below give T cell receptor beta chains drawn from one sample of a study of response to subunit inactivated influenza vaccine. From the RT-PCR reads, TCRdb called clonotypes with MiXCR, one entry per CDR3 protein. The sample lists 450,000 to 550,000 distinct CDR3 sequences; over 25% were seen once. This sample comprised CD4+ T cells sorted from PBMCs, obtained more than 4 days after vaccination. The receptors were gathered from a man in his fifties who received an inactivated influenza vaccine. CDR3s include the opening cysteine and the closing phenylalanine or tryptophan. A D gene is named only where the DNA matches it firmly. Part of the rows lack a size; the others show once, few, many or a class for expanded clones.

v_call	j_call	clone_size	d_call	cdr3_nt	cdr3_aa
TRBV7-9	TRBJ2-2	few	.	TGTGCCAGCAGCTTAGTTGCGCAAGGTACCGGGGAGCTGTTTTTT	CASSLVAQGTGELFF
TRBV6-1	TRBJ2-2	.	TRBD2	TGTGCCAGCAACGGACTAGCGGCCACCACCACCGGGGAGCTGTTTTTT	CASNGLAATTTGELFF
TRBV10-3	TRBJ1-3	few	TRBD1	TGTGCCATCAGCCCGGGACAGAACTCTGGAAACACCATATATTTT	CAISPGQNSGNTIYF
TRBV10-2	TRBJ1-1	once	.	TGCGCCAGCAGGGAACCGGGACTCGAAGCTTTCTTT	CASREPGLEAFF
TRBV7-2	TRBJ1-2	.	TRBD1	TGTGCCAGCAGCGGACGACAGGGGGGCTATGGCTACACCTTC	CASSGRQGGYGYTF
TRBV10-3	TRBJ2-7	.	.	TGTGCCATCAAGGCCCTCGCGTCCTCCTACGAGCAGTACTTC	CAIKALASSYEQYF
TRBV21-1	TRBJ2-3	.	.	TGTGCCAGCATTTCTACTGGGAGTAGCGGGAGGGAGAGCACAGATACGCAGTATTTT	CASISTGSSGRESTDTQYF
TRBV12-3/TRBV12-4	TRBJ2-5	few	.	TGTGCCAGCAGTTCCCCGGGACTCGAAGAGACCCAGTACTTC	CASSSPGLEETQYF
TRBV12-3/TRBV12-4	TRBJ1-6	few	TRBD1	TGTGCCAGCAGTTTAGGGACAGGGTTAAATTCACCCCTCCACTTT	CASSLGTGLNSPLHF
TRBV6-2/TRBV6-3	TRBJ1-1	.	.	TGTGCCAGCAAGGGGGTGGTTGGGACTGAAGCTTTCTTT	CASKGVVGTEAFF
TRBV6-1	TRBJ1-4	.	TRBD1	TGTGCCAGCAGTCTTAACGGGGGGACAGTCCTTGAAAAACTGTTTTTT	CASSLNGGTVLEKLFF
TRBV20-1	TRBJ2-1	few	.	TGCAGTGCTAGGGGGGCACCGGGCCACACCTACAATGAGCAGTTCTTC	CSARGAPGHTYNEQFF
TRBV20-1	TRBJ1-1	many	TRBD1	TGCAGTGCTATGGCTAACCCGGGACAGGGACTCTCCTACACTGAAGCTTTCTTT	CSAMANPGQGLSYTEAFF
TRBV4-3	TRBJ2-3	few	.	TGCGCCAGCAGCCAAGATGGGTACGATACGCAGTATTTT	CASSQDGYDTQYF
TRBV7-9	TRBJ2-7	.	.	TGTGCCAGCAGCTTAGCGGGGACCTCCGGGGAGTACGAGCAGTACTTC	CASSLAGTSGEYEQYF
TRBV7-2	TRBJ2-1	many	TRBD2	TGTGCCAGCAGCCGCAGAGGACTAGCGGGAGTTCGCGAGCAGTTCTTC	CASSRRGLAGVREQFF
TRBV25-1	TRBJ2-3	.	TRBD2	TGTGCCAGCAGTGAATATGTTGGTGGCGGGAGGTCCTCTAGCACAGATACGCAGTATTTT	CASSEYVGGGRSSSTDTQYF
TRBV12-3/TRBV12-4	TRBJ2-5	.	.	TGTGCCAGCAGTCCGCTTATAGGAAACCAAGAGACCCAGTACTTC	CASSPLIGNQETQYF
TRBV3-1	TRBJ2-5	.	TRBD2	TGTGCCAGCAGCTCCTCAGCGGGATATGGGACCCAGTACTTC	CASSSSAGYGTQYF
TRBV7-9	TRBJ2-1	few	.	TGTGCCAGCAGCCGACAGGATAACGAGCAGTTCTTC	CASSRQDNEQFF
TRBV7-2	TRBJ2-6	.	.	TGTGCCAGCAGCTTTAGTAGCTGGGCCAACGTCCTGACTTTC	CASSFSSWANVLTF
TRBV20-1	TRBJ2-1	.	.	TGCAGTGCTACCGGGCGGGGCTTGTCCTACAATGAGCAGTTCTTC	CSATGRGLSYNEQFF
TRBV20-1	TRBJ1-5	.	TRBD1	TGCAGTGCTTCCCAGGGGGATCAGCCCCAGCATTTT	CSASQGDQPQHF
TRBV10-3	TRBJ2-7	few	.	TGTGCCATCAGTGATAACAGCTACGAGCAGTACTTC	CAISDNSYEQYF
TRBV29-1	TRBJ1-3	.	.	TGCAGCGTTGAGGTCATCTCTGGAAACACCATATATTTT	CSVEVISGNTIYF
TRBV20-1	TRBJ2-7	few	.	TGCAGTGCTTTCAGGGGGGCGGGAAGCCGCTACGAGCAGTACTTC	CSAFRGAGSRYEQYF
TRBV10-3	TRBJ1-2	.	TRBD1	TGTGCCATCAGCCCCGGGACAGCGGCCAACTATGGCTACACCTTC	CAISPGTAANYGYTF
TRBV12-3/TRBV12-4	TRBJ2-7	.	TRBD2	TGTGCCAGCAGACGACTAGCGGGAGGGGTGGGACCCTACGAGCAGTACTTC	CASRRLAGGVGPYEQYF
TRBV5-1	TRBJ2-1	few	.	TGCGCCAGCAGCTTGGACTTAACAGGATCCCAGTTCTTC	CASSLDLTGSQFF
TRBV20-1	TRBJ2-2	.	.	TGCAGTGCTGAATCAGCGGTTAAGAACACCGGGGAGCTGTTTTTT	CSAESAVKNTGELFF
TRBV4-1	TRBJ2-2	few	TRBD2	TGCGCCAGCAGCCTTCTCTTGCGCGGGAGCAGAACCGGGGAGCTGTTTTTT	CASSLLLRGSRTGELFF
TRBV20-1	TRBJ1-1	few	TRBD1	TGCAGTGCTAGAGTACAGGGGAGGGTGAGCACTGAAGCTTTCTTT	CSARVQGRVSTEAFF
TRBV12-3/TRBV12-4	TRBJ1-4	.	.	TGTGCCAGCAGTTTAAGGGAGGCTAATGAAAAACTGTTTTTT	CASSLREANEKLFF
TRBV10-3	TRBJ2-1	few	.	TGTGCCATCAGTGAGATACGGGGGACAACCTACAATGAGCAGTTCTTC	CAISEIRGTTYNEQFF
TRBV6-1	TRBJ2-2	.	.	TGTGCCATGCTTGACGCGAACACCGGGGAGCTGTTTTTT	CAMLDANTGELFF
TRBV28	TRBJ1-2	once	.	TGTGCCAGCAGTCCCGGTGGAGAGGATGGCTACACCTTC	CASSPGGEDGYTF
TRBV29-1	TRBJ2-7	many	.	TGCAGCGTTTCCCAGGGGAACCCCTACGAGCAGTACTTC	CSVSQGNPYEQYF
TRBV7-2	TRBJ1-4	few	TRBD1	TGTGCCAGCAGCTCCGGACAGGGGGGAGGAAAACTGTTTTTT	CASSSGQGGGKLFF
TRBV27	TRBJ1-4	few	TRBD1	TGTGCCAGCAGTTTCGGACAGGCGGGTGAAAAACTGTTTTTT	CASSFGQAGEKLFF
TRBV5-6	TRBJ2-5	few	.	TGTGCCAGCAGCGACCGGGAAGGGTTAGAGACCCAGTACTTC	CASSDREGLETQYF
TRBV4-2	TRBJ2-1	few	.	TGTGCCAGCAGCCAAGGGGGACTCGAATCCTACAATGAGCAGTTCTTC	CASSQGGLESYNEQFF
TRBV12-3/TRBV12-4	TRBJ2-2	few	TRBD2	TGTGCCACCAACTCGGGGGGCGGGGAGCTGTTTTTT	CATNSGGGELFF
TRBV12-3/TRBV12-4	TRBJ2-1	.	.	TGTGCCAGCAATGGGGGAAACAATGAGCAGTTCTTC	CASNGGNNEQFF
TRBV28	TRBJ2-7	many	TRBD2	TGTGCCAGCAGTTTACTAGCGGGAGTAGGCTACGAGCAGTACTTC	CASSLLAGVGYEQYF
TRBV2	TRBJ2-5	many	.	TGTGCCAGCAGACGTAGCGCCCTAGGAGAGACCCAGTACTTC	CASRRSALGETQYF
TRBV9	TRBJ2-7	.	TRBD1	TGTGCCAGCAGCGTAGCAGGGACAGGGGGTATCTACGAGCAGTACTTC	CASSVAGTGGIYEQYF
TRBV6-5	TRBJ2-3	.	TRBD1	TGTGCCAGCAGTTACCGAGGACAGGTCACAGATACGCAGTATTTT	CASSYRGQVTDTQYF
TRBV29-1	TRBJ1-3	.	.	TGCAGCGTTTTACAGGGAGGAGACACCATATATTTT	CSVLQGGDTIYF
TRBV6-1	TRBJ2-1	.	.	TGTGCCAGTATAAATTACAATGAGCAGTTCTTC	CASINYNEQFF
TRBV29-1	TRBJ2-2	few	TRBD2	TGCAGCGTTGAAGTCGGGAGCGGGGGCGGGGAGCTGTTTTTT	CSVEVGSGGGELFF
TRBV7-9	TRBJ2-3	.	.	TGTGCCAGCCCGGGGGATACGCAGTATTTT	CASPGDTQYF
TRBV5-1	TRBJ2-5	.	.	TGCGCCAGCAGCTTGGGATACAGGGATGAGACCCAGTACTTC	CASSLGYRDETQYF
TRBV28	TRBJ2-7	.	.	TGTGCCAGCAGTTCCTATACCTACGAGCAGTACTTC	CASSSYTYEQYF
TRBV20-1	TRBJ2-7	few	TRBD2	TGCAGTGCTAGGCCCCCGGGGGGGGCTGTTGGTATCTACGAGCAGTACTTC	CSARPPGGAVGIYEQYF
TRBV7-2	TRBJ2-7	few	TRBD2	TGTGCCAGCGCCCGGGAGGCCCCCTACGAGCAGTACTTC	CASAREAPYEQYF
TRBV6-2/TRBV6-3	TRBJ2-1	.	TRBD1	TGTGCCAGCGGAAGACAGGGTTGGAATGAGCAGTTCTTC	CASGRQGWNEQFF
TRBV12-3/TRBV12-4	TRBJ1-2	.	.	TGTGCCAGCAGTTTAACGATGATTGCCTATGGCTACACCTTC	CASSLTMIAYGYTF
TRBV4-3	TRBJ2-3	few	TRBD2	TGCGCCAGCAGCCAAGGACAGTCGGGAGGGCGCACAGATACGCAGTATTTT	CASSQGQSGGRTDTQYF